The present entry profiles one T cell receptor beta chain with its context. Its matching antigen is unknown. The donors were adults (healthy and HIV-negative) with no recent acute infections or vaccinations. The data originate from a study of shared clonotypes between healthy human individuals. In the study overall: The composition of the donors was two women and three men aged 18 to 49.

The genomic DNA of each subset was split evenly across several immunoSEQ plates. Method: immunoSEQ multiplex PCR; TCRdb's copy keeps in-frame clones and lacks some. This sample has roughly 2,500,000 clones, with 80% to 95% found just once. Study results and caveats: Despite large depth, sorted-subset datasets appeared incompletely sequenced.

This CDR3 region has 15 residues. CDR1 is SGHNT and CDR2 is YYREEE in the germline V gene (reference sequence). V was trimmed by 4 bases and J by 3 bases, leaving 15 bases between them. The sequenced sample consisted of naive CD4+ T cells from PBMCs. Subset denoted: CD45RA+ positively selected. V is TRBV5-4 and J is TRBJ2-3; D might be TRBD1 (5 bases). The receptor was isolated from a man between 18 and 29 years old in good health. Some clones in this sample may be carry-over from other donors' samples. The CDR3 DNA is TGTGCCAGCAGCCCCGGACAAGCATATACAGATACGCAGTATTTT. This gives the protein CASSPGQAYTDTQYF.